This T cell receptor beta chain appears in the sequencing data of a study of T cell repertoires in cytomegalovirus infection. In the study overall: It was the public TCR beta signatures that indicated both CMV infection and matching HLA type. Notes on the study in general: Summed frequency of shared TCR beta families picked out CMV carriers who also had the relevant HLA. Clonotypes of TCR beta that were HLA-C-restricted and CMV-specific dominated the ex vivo response.

TCRdb reprocessed the reads via MiXCR and lists one record per CDR3 protein. The data contain approximately 400,000 distinct CDR3 sequences, 31% of them singletons. This clonotype was seen ten or more times. As yet, its antigen is unknown. Sequencing was performed on PBMCs. The clonotype originates from a human donor in good health (CMV status not recorded). Some clones in this sample may be carry-over from other donors' samples.

The CDR3 coding sequence is TGTGCCAGCAGTGAACCCGTCAATCAGCCCCAGCATTTT. This gives the protein CASSEPVNQPQHF. V usage is TRBV6-1 and J usage is TRBJ1-5; no clear D gene. The CDR3 loop spans 13 amino acids. Deletions cut 2 bases from V and 3 bases from J, with 5 bases between. CDR1 and CDR2 (germline): MNHNS, SASEGT.